The 27 T cell receptor beta chains given below trace back to one sample, sequenced in a study of CD8+ T cells in alopecia areata. cDNA prepared by RNA extraction and subsequent reverse transcription served as the template for sequencing. Sequenced by immunoSEQ multiplex PCR; TCRdb stores in-frame clones only, minus some. The repertoire includes about 180,000 clones, around three fifths of them detected once, and 14% to 15% sits in the top ten. Material: CD4+ T cells sorted from blood, obtained at week 0. The receptors stem from a human donor with alopecia areata.

The gene calls are TRBV29-1 and TRBJ2-3; D perhaps matches TRBD1 (6 bases). CDR1 is SQVTM and CDR2 is ANQGSEA in the germline V gene. This CDR3 is built from 13 residues. V lost 6 bases and J lost 3, with 13 bases in between. CDR3 bases: TGCAGCGTCGGGACAAAAATGACAGATACGCAGTATTTT. It translates to CSVGTKMTDTQYF.

The J gene is TRBJ2-7, the V gene TRBV20-1; 9 positions match TRBD1. V shed 6 bases, J shed 5 bases, and the junction held 2 bases outside the gene matches. CDR3 length: 11 residues. Germline CDR1 and CDR2: DFQATT and SNEGSKA (reference sequence). CDR3 nucleotide sequence: TGCAGTGCGCGGACAGGGGACGAGCAGTACTTC. Translated: CSARTGDEQYF.

The chain employs TRBV6-4 and TRBJ2-1, with D possibly being TRBD2 (5 bases). Per germline, CDR1 MRHNA and CDR2 SNTAGT. V was trimmed by 8 bases and J by 5 bases, leaving 7 bases between them. CDR3 length: 11 residues. The CDR3 region is CASRRNNEQFF. CDR3 nucleotide sequence: TGTGCCAGCCGGAGGAACAATGAGCAGTTCTTC.

This sequence joins TRBV29-1 and TRBJ2-7; D unclear. The CDR3 spans 14 residues. V was pared by 5 bases and J by 0 bases, with 14 bases between. Per the germline V gene, CDR1 is SQVTM and CDR2 is ANQGSEA. CDR3 residues: CSVRRGGYSYEQYF. Written as DNA, the CDR3 is TGCAGCGTTCGAAGAGGCGGCTACTCCTACGAGCAGTACTTC.

The gene calls are TRBV7-2 and TRBJ2-7, with unresolved D. CDR3 size: 13 residues. Germline CDR1 and CDR2: SGHTA and FQGNSA. Trimming took 2 bases from V and 3 from J, leaving 8 bases between them. This CDR3 reads CASSLNGGYEQYF. CDR3 in DNA: TGTGCCAGCAGCTTAAATGGTGGCTACGAGCAGTACTTC.

This clone was counted a few times. V is TRBV2 and J is TRBJ2-3; D unresolved. The CDR3 spans 14 residues. V lost 2 bases to trimming and J lost 4 bases, with 10 bases between them. Per the germline V gene, CDR1 is SNHLY and CDR2 is FYNNEI. The CDR3 bases are TGTGCCAGCAGTGAATTGAATCAGCCAGATACGCAGTATTTT. It encodes CASSELNQPDTQYF.

The J gene is TRBJ1-1, the V gene TRBV29-1; tentative D call: TRBD1 (6 bases). Trimming removed 7 bases at V and 1 base at J, with 16 bases between. The V gene's germline CDR1 is SQVTM and CDR2 ANQGSEA. CDR3 size: 14 residues. CDR3: CSAQAGAGNTEAFF. The CDR3, as DNA: TGCAGCGCCCAGGCGGGGGCGGGGAACACTGAAGCTTTCTTT.

DNA for the CDR3: TGTGCCTGGAGGGTAGCAGGGAGCAATCAGCCCCAGCATTTT. Amino acids: CAWRVAGSNQPQHF. The chain joins TRBV30 to TRBJ1-5, with a tentative D call TRBD1 (5 bases). Trimming pared 3 bases from V and 1 base from J, leaving 10 bases between. Per germline, CDR1 GTSNPN and CDR2 SVGIG (reference sequence). The CDR3 runs 14 residues.

This chain joins TRBV6-6 and TRBJ2-2; 10 bases map to TRBD2. The CDR3 has 14 amino acids. Trimming removed 7 bases from V and 8 bases from J; junction bases left unmatched: 7. The germline CDR1 and CDR2 sequences are MNHNY and SVGAGI (reference sequence). This CDR3 is CASTLATSGGELFF. CDR3 sequence (DNA): TGTGCCAGCACCCTAGCGACTAGCGGGGGGGAGCTGTTTTTT.

The sample holds a few counts of this clone. The V and J genes are TRBV27 and TRBJ2-7, with D tentatively TRBD2 (6 bases). In germline, CDR1 is MNHEY, CDR2 SMNVEV (reference sequence). The length of the CDR3 is 14 residues. V shed 5 bases and J shed 2 bases, with 13 bases lying between them. CDR3 bases: TGTGCCAGCAGTATAGGGACGGGGGCCTACGAGCAGTACTTC. Amino acids: CASSIGTGAYEQYF.

V is TRBV29-1 and J is TRBJ2-1; D is uncertain. V lost 3 bases and J 3 bases, leaving 12 bases between the germline ends. Germline V gives CDR1 SQVTM, CDR2 ANQGSEA. CDR3 size: 14 residues. The CDR3 loop is CSVDYPQLYNEQFF. DNA for the CDR3: TGCAGCGTTGATTATCCACAGCTCTACAATGAGCAGTTCTTC.

J is TRBJ2-3 and V is TRBV6-5, with 7 bases aligning to TRBD1. The ends lost 5 bases at V and 3 bases at J; junction bases unmatched: 8. The CDR3 runs 15 residues. The germline CDR1 and CDR2 sequences are MNHEY and SVGAGI. The CDR3 coding sequence is TGTGCCAGCAGTCTTCGGACAGGTTCTACAGATACGCAGTATTTT. This translates into CASSLRTGSTDTQYF.

V and J are TRBV9 and TRBJ1-6; D may be TRBD1 (6 bases). This CDR3 contains 14 residues. Germline assignment: CDR1 SGDLS and CDR2 YYNGEE. The germline V and J ends were trimmed by 0 bases and 6 bases, with 7 bases remaining between them. The CDR3 region is CASSVEQGNSPLHF. The DNA of the CDR3 is TGTGCCAGCAGCGTAGAACAGGGTAATTCACCCCTCCACTTT.

This clone has more than one count but fewer than ten. This rearrangement joins TRBV6-6 to TRBJ1-1; D might be TRBD1 (5 bases). Germline lookup yields CDR1 MNHNY and CDR2 SVGAGI (reference sequence). Trimming cost V 2 bases and J 1 base, with 11 bases left between them. The CDR3 is 15 amino acids. The CDR3 is CASSYRGPENTEAFF. The CDR3 region has the DNA TGTGCCAGCAGTTACAGGGGCCCTGAGAACACTGAAGCTTTCTTT.

Here the CDR3 reads CAGTKGVRTDTQYF. The CDR3 region has the DNA TGTGCCGGAACGAAGGGGGTCCGTACAGATACGCAGTATTTT. The gene calls are TRBV7-2 and TRBJ2-3; a weak D match, TRBD1 (6 bases). The CDR3 runs 14 residues. Deletions cut 11 bases from V and 3 bases from J, with 18 bases between. Germline CDR1 reads SGHTA; CDR2 reads FQGNSA. The entire variable domain, with the rest obtained from reference TRBV7-2 and TRBJ2-3, is as follows: GAGVSQSPSNKVTEKGKDVELRCDPISGHTALYWYRQSLGQGLEFLIYFQGNSAPDKSGLPSDRFSAERTGGSVSTLTIQRTQQEDSAVYLCAGTKGVRTDTQYFGPGTRLTVL.

This clone was observed once. V gene TRBV18 combines with J gene TRBJ1-6, with 8 bases identical to TRBD1. Germline CDR1 reads KGHSH; CDR2 reads LQKENI. This CDR3 is built from 17 residues. The V and J ends lost 0 bases and 7 bases, in that order; junction bases with no gene match: 8. The CDR3 coding sequence is TGTGCCAGCTCACCACCGGTACGGACAGGGAGGAATTCACCCCTCCACTTT. Its translation: CASSPPVRTGRNSPLHF. Filled out from reference TRBV18 and TRBJ1-6, the complete variable domain reads NAGVMQNPRHLVRRRGQEARLRCSPMKGHSHVYWYRQLPEEGLKFMVYLQKENIIDESGMPKERFSAEFPKEGPSILRIQQVVRGDSAAYFCASSPPVRTGRNSPLHFGNGTRLTVT.

In its sample, this clone was seen a few times. V is TRBV29-1 and J is TRBJ1-5, with D possibly matching TRBD1 (5 bases). The CDR3 has 13 amino acids. Germline V gene data show CDR1 as SQVTM and CDR2 as ANQGSEA. V lost 6 bases and J lost 1, with 10 bases in between. CDR3 in amino acids: CSVRRDSNQPQHF. In nucleotides, the CDR3 is TGCAGCGTCCGGAGGGACAGCAATCAGCCCCAGCATTTT. Full variable domain (rest looked up from reference TRBV29-1 and TRBJ1-5): SAVISQKPSRDICQRGTSLTIQCQVDSQVTMMFWYRQQPGQSLTLIATANQGSEATYESGFVIDKFPISRPNLTFSTLTVSNMSPEDSSIYLCSVRRDSNQPQHFGDGTRLSIL.

The rearrangement joins TRBV18 to TRBJ1-2; no reliable D call. The length of the CDR3 is 14 residues. Germline V CDR1 and CDR2: KGHSH, LQKENI. V was clipped by 3 bases and J by 3 bases, with 11 bases between them. The CDR3: CASSPQEGDYGYTF. The CDR3 region has the DNA TGTGCCAGCTCACCCCAGGAGGGTGACTATGGCTACACCTTC.

The J gene is TRBJ2-1, the V gene TRBV18, with 11 bases aligning to TRBD2. Germline CDR1 is KGHSH and CDR2 is LQKENI. V lost 3 bases and J lost 7; bases outside the gene matches: 8. The CDR3 sequence is 16 residues long. The CDR3 is CASSPPGSGGANEQFF. CDR3 DNA sequence: TGTGCCAGCTCACCCCCGGGTAGCGGGGGGGCAAATGAGCAGTTCTTC.

The chain links TRBV30 to TRBJ2-7, with D possibly TRBD1 on 5 matching bases. Deletions cut 1 base from V and 4 bases from J, with 8 bases between. This CDR3 comprises 12 residues. Germline V gene lookup returns CDR1 GTSNPN and CDR2 SVGIG (reference sequence). The CDR3 nucleotides read TGTGCCTGGAGTGACCAGGGATACGAGCAGTACTTC. Protein: CAWSDQGYEQYF.

For this clone: The identical CDR3 is also encoded by other nucleotide sequences in the sample. The chain is built from TRBV29-1 and TRBJ2-7, with D perhaps matching TRBD1 or TRBD2 (5 bases each). Germline V gene data show CDR1 as SQVTM and CDR2 as ANQGSEA. This CDR3 spans 11 amino acids. Between the trimmed V and J ends, which lost 4 bases and 2 bases, there was a span of 6 bases. The CDR3 is CSVGDAYEQYF. DNA for the CDR3: TGCAGCGTTGGGGACGCCTACGAGCAGTACTTC.

A few counts support this clone. The rearrangement joins TRBV29-1 to TRBJ2-5; no definite D call. Germline CDR1 is SQVTM and CDR2 is ANQGSEA. V lost 2 bases to trimming and J lost 1 base, with 11 bases between them. The CDR3 runs to 14 residues. CDR3 in DNA: TGCAGCGTTGAACCCGGACGGATCCAAGAGACCCAGTACTTC. It translates to CSVEPGRIQETQYF.

The genes are TRBV30 and TRBJ1-5; D ambiguous. Germline CDR1 reads GTSNPN; CDR2 reads SVGIG (reference sequence). Trimming stripped 2 bases from V and 6 bases from J, with 17 bases between. The CDR3 runs 15 residues. The CDR3 here is CAWSFLGDLGQPQHF. The CDR3 DNA is TGTGCCTGGAGTTTTTTGGGAGACCTTGGTCAGCCCCAGCATTTT.

In DNA form, the CDR3 reads TGTGCCAGCAGTTCCCGAGACAGGGTGAGGGCCAATGAGCAGTTCTTC. As protein: CASSSRDRVRANEQFF. The chain links TRBV6-5 to TRBJ2-1, with 7 positions matching TRBD1. The CDR3 sequence is 16 residues long. CDR1 is MNHEY and CDR2 is SVGAGI in the germline V gene. The trim removed 4 bases at V and 6 bases at J, leaving 12 bases unmatched.

Here the CDR3 DNA reads TGTGCCAGCAGGGGACAGGGGGTCGATGAGCAGTTCTTC. Protein product: CASRGQGVDEQFF. The rearrangement joins TRBV27 to TRBJ2-1; 11 nucleotides match TRBD1. CDR1 MNHEY and CDR2 SMNVEV come from the germline V gene (reference sequence). The V gene end was trimmed by 6 bases and the J gene end by 8 bases; junction bases not matched to a gene: 3. This CDR3 contains 13 residues.

Details on this clone: Different DNA sequences within this sample yield the same CDR3. This sequence joins TRBV6-5 and TRBJ1-2; the match to TRBD1 covers 7 bases. CDR3 length equals 12 residues. V lost 7 bases to trimming and J lost 2 bases; unmatched junction nucleotides: 1. Germline lookup yields CDR1 MNHEY and CDR2 SVGAGI. CDR3 in amino acids: CASKTGNYGYTF. The DNA for the CDR3 is TGTGCCAGCAAGACAGGGAACTATGGCTACACCTTC.

This clone was seen only a few times. The genes are TRBV2 and TRBJ1-5; D not certain. There are 14 residues in the CDR3. CDR1 is SNHLY, CDR2 FYNNEI, per germline. The V and J ends lost 4 bases and 1 base respectively, with 8 bases between them. The CDR3 coding sequence is TGTGCCAGCAGTGGTGATGGCAGCAATCAGCCCCAGCATTTT. This translates into CASSGDGSNQPQHF.